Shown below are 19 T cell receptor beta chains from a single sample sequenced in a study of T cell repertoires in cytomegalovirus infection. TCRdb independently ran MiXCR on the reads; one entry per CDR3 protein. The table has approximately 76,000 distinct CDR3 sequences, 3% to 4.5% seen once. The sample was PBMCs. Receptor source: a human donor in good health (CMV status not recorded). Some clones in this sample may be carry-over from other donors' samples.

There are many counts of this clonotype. The DNA of the CDR3 is TGTGCCAGCAGCGCAAAATTCAGGGTCTCTGGAAACACCATATATTTT. Translated: CASSAKFRVSGNTIYF. This chain links TRBV7-9 with TRBJ1-3; maybe TRBD1 (5 bases). Trimming took 5 bases from V and 0 from J, leaving 14 bases between them. Germline V gene sequence: CDR1 SEHNR, CDR2 FQNEAQ (reference sequence). The CDR3 is 16 residues long.

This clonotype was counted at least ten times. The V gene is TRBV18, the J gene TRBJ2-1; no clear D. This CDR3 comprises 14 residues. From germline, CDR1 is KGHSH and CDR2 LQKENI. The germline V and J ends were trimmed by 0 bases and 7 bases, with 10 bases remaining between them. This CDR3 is CASSPPGYMNEQFF. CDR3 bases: TGTGCCAGCTCACCACCGGGCTATATGAATGAGCAGTTCTTC.

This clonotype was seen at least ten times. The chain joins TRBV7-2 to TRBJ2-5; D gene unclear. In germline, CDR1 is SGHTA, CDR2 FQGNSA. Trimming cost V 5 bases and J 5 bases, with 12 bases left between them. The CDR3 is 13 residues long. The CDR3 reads CASSRREWETQYF. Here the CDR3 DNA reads TGTGCCAGCAGCCGCCGAGAATGGGAGACCCAGTACTTC.

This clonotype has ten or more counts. In nucleotides, the CDR3 is TGTGCCAGCAGGGCAGGGACCGGAAACACCATATATTTT. Protein product: CASRAGTGNTIYF. This chain connects TRBV28 to TRBJ1-3, with D possibly TRBD1 on 5 matching bases. The V end lost 6 bases, the J end lost 4 bases, and 10 bases lay between the germline ends. Germline-derived CDR1 and CDR2 are MDHEN and SYDVKM. This CDR3 has 13 residues.

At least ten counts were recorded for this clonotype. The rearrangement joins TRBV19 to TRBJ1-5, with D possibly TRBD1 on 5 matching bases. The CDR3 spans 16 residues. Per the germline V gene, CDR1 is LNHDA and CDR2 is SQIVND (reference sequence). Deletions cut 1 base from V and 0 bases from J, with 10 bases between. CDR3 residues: CASSIVPGPSNQPQHF. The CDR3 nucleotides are TGTGCCAGTAGTATAGTACCAGGGCCTAGCAATCAGCCCCAGCATTTT.

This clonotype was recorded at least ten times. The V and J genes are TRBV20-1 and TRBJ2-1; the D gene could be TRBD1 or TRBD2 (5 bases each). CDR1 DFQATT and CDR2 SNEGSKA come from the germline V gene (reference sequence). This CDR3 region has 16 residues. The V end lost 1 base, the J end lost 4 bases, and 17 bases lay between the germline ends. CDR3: CSARAGTPRGYNEQFF. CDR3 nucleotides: TGCAGTGCTAGAGCTGGGACGCCGCGCGGGTACAATGAGCAGTTCTTC.

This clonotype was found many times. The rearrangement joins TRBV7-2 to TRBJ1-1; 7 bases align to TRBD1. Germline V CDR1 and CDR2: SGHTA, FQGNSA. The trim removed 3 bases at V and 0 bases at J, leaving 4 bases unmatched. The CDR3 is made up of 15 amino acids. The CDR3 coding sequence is TGTGCCAGCAGCTTCTCCGGGACAGTGAACACTGAAGCTTTCTTT. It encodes CASSFSGTVNTEAFF. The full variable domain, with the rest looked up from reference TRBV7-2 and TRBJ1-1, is GAGVSQSPSNKVTEKGKDVELRCDPISGHTALYWYRQSLGQGLEFLIYFQGNSAPDKSGLPSDRFSAERTGGSVSTLTIQRTQQEDSAVYLCASSFSGTVNTEAFFGQGTRLTVV.

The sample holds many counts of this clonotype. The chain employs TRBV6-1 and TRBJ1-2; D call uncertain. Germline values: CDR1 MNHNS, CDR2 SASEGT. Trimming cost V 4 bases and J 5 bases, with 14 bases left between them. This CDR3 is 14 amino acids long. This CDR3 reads CASSAHSPWYGYTF. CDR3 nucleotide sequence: TGTGCCAGCAGTGCTCACAGTCCGTGGTATGGCTACACCTTC.

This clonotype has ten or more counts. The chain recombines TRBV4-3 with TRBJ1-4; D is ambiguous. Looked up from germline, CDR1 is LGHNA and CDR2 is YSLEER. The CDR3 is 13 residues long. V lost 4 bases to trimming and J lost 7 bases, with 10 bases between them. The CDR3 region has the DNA TGCGCCAGCAGCCGCAAACGTGGTGAAAAACTGTTTTTT. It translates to CASSRKRGEKLFF.

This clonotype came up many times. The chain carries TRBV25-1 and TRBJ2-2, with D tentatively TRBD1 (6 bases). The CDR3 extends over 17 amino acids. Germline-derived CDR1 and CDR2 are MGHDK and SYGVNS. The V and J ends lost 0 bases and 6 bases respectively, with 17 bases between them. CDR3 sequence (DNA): TGTGCCAGCAGTGAATATTTTAGGGGGACGGGTGCCGGGGAGCTGTTTTTT. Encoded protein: CASSEYFRGTGAGELFF.

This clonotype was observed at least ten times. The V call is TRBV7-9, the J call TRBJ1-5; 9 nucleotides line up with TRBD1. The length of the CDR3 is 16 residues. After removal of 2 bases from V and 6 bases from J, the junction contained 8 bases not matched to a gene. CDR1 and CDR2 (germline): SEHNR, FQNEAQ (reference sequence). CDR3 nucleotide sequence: TGTGCCAGCAGCTTATCCGGGACAGGGCGGGGTCAGCCCCAGCATTTT. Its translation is CASSLSGTGRGQPQHF.

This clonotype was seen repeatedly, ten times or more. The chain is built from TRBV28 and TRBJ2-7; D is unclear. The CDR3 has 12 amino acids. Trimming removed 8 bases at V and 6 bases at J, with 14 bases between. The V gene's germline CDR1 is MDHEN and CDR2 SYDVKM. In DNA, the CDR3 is TGTGCCAGCGATCGAGGAATTGGCGAGCAGTACTTC. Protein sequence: CASDRGIGEQYF.

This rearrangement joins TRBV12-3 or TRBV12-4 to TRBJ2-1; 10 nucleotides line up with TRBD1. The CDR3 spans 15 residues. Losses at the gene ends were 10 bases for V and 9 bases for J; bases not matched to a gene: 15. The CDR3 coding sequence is TGTGCCAACAGACCCGACAGGGGGCGCTGGAGTGAGCAGTTCTTC. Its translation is CANRPDRGRWSEQFF.

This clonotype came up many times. The CDR3 coding sequence is TGTGCCTGGACAACCGGGACACCGGTTTTCGAAAAACTGTTTTTT. Translating it yields CAWTTGTPVFEKLFF. The chain has TRBV30 and TRBJ1-4; TRBD1 is a possible D gene (6 bases). V shed 4 bases and J shed 8 bases, with 20 bases lying between them. The germline CDR1 and CDR2 sequences are GTSNPN and SVGIG (reference sequence). There are 15 residues in the CDR3. Looking up the rest from reference TRBV30 and TRBJ1-4 gives the full variable domain: SQTIHQWPATLVQPVGSPLSLECTVEGTSNPNLYWYRQAAGRGLQLLFYSVGIGQISSEVPQNLSASRPQDRQFILSSKKLLLSDSGFYLCAWTTGTPVFEKLFFGSGTQLSVL.

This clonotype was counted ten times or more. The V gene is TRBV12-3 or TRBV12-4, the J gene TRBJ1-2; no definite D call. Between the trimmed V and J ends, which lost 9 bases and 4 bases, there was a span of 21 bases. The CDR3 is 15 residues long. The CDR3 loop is CASSPAPAGFYGYTF. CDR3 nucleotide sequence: TGTGCCAGTAGTCCTGCTCCCGCGGGATTCTATGGCTACACCTTC.

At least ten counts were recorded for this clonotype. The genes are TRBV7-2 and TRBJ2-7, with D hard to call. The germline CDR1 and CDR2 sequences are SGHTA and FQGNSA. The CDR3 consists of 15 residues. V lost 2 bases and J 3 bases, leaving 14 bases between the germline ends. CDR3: CASSLNPGPYYEQYF. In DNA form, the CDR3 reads TGTGCCAGCAGCTTAAATCCCGGGCCCTACTACGAGCAGTACTTC.

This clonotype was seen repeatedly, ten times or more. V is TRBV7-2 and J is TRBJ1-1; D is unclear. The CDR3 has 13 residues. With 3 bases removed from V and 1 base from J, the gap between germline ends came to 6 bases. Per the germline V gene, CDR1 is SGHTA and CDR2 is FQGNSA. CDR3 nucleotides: TGTGCCAGCAGCTTTACAGAGAACACTGAAGCTTTCTTT. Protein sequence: CASSFTENTEAFF.

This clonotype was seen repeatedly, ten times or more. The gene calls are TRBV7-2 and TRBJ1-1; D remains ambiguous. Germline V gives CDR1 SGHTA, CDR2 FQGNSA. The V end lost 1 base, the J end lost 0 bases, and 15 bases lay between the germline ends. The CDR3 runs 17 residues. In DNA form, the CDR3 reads TGTGCCAGCAGCTTAGACTTAATCGGCAGCATGAACACTGAAGCTTTCTTT. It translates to CASSLDLIGSMNTEAFF.

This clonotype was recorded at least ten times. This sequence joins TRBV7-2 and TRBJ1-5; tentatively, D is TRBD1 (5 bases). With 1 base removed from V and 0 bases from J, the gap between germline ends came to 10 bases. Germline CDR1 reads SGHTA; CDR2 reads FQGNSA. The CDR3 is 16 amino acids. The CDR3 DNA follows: TGTGCCAGCAGCTTAGGCAGGGTTTATAGCAATCAGCCCCAGCATTTT. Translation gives CASSLGRVYSNQPQHF.